The source of this T cell receptor (beta chain) is a study of long-term antiretroviral therapy in people with HIV. The CDR3 is 16 residues long. The germline gives CDR1 SGHRS, CDR2 YFSETQ. The V and J ends lost 3 bases and 0 bases respectively, with 12 bases between them. The run of the v3.0 immunoSEQ assay was at survey level. The protocol was immunoSEQ multiplex PCR, while the TCRdb copy is restricted to in-frame clones and leaves out a portion. The sample lists 15,000 to 20,000 clones; roughly 77% were seen once. The study drew at least one pre-ART and at least two post-ART PBMC samples from every donor.

Sequenced here: unsorted PBMCs, sampled 0.3 years after starting antiretroviral therapy. The chain is built from TRBV5-1 and TRBJ1-4; D gene unclear. The source of this sequence is a man aged 18-30 years with HIV. The CDR3 here is CASSSDLGATNEKLFF. CDR3 DNA: TGCGCCAGCAGCTCGGACCTGGGTGCAACTAATGAAAAACTGTTTTTT.